These T cell receptor beta chains were read from a single sample in a study of T-cell memory formation after mild COVID-19. Via MiXCR, TCRdb re-called the 5' RACE reads, giving one row per CDR3 protein. The table records about 470,000 distinct CDR3 sequences, 25% of them present only once. Sequenced material: PBMCs or a T cell subset sorted from them (not recorded which). Receptors were obtained from an adult woman who had mild COVID-19 (a few samples of this study predate the infection). Cell type and time point are not known. The CDR3 runs from the conserved cysteine through the conserved F or W. The D gene is left open where the match is weak. For some rows the clone size is stated as once, few or many, or as a class when expanded; others skip it.

j_call | d_call | v_call | clone_size | cdr3_aa | cdr3_nt
TRBJ1-1 | NA | TRBV12-3/TRBV12-4 | few | CASSLDEGNTEAFF | TGTGCCAGCAGTTTAGATGAAGGGAACACTGAAGCTTTCTTT
TRBJ2-3 | TRBD2 | TRBV6-2/TRBV6-3 | NA | CASSYSIGGRAADTQYF | TGTGCCAGCAGTTACTCGATTGGCGGGAGGGCCGCAGATACGCAGTATTTT
TRBJ2-7 | TRBD2 | TRBV3-1 | many | CASSQAGGTYEQYF | TGTGCCAGCAGCCAAGCGGGGGGAACCTACGAGCAGTACTTC
TRBJ1-2 | NA | TRBV13 | NA | CASSLGHQIWGGYTF | TGTGCCAGCAGCTTAGGCCATCAGATTTGGGGTGGCTACACCTTC
TRBJ2-3 | NA | TRBV19 | NA | CASSLSGEGFQRDTQYF | TGTGCCAGTAGTCTCAGTGGAGAGGGATTCCAACGAGATACGCAGTATTTT
TRBJ1-1 | TRBD1 | TRBV5-1 | NA | CASSLARWDRDWNTEAFF | TGCGCCAGCAGCTTGGCTCGGTGGGACAGGGATTGGAACACTGAAGCTTTCTTT
TRBJ2-3 | TRBD1 | TRBV5-5 | many | CASSPWTGGTDTQYF | TGTGCCAGCAGCCCATGGACAGGGGGGACAGATACGCAGTATTTT
TRBJ2-5 | TRBD1 | TRBV14 | NA | CASSLPRDRIQETQYF | TGTGCCAGCAGCCTCCCCCGGGACAGGATTCAAGAGACCCAGTACTTC
TRBJ1-2 | TRBD1 | TRBV20-1 | NA | CSARAGTGTGYTF | TGCAGTGCTAGAGCCGGGACAGGGACTGGCTACACCTTC
TRBJ1-1 | NA | TRBV15 | NA | CATSSHGQLEAFF | TGTGCCACCAGCAGCCACGGACAGCTTGAAGCTTTCTTT
TRBJ2-7 | TRBD1 | TRBV7-9 | NA | CASSPGQGRGAYEQYF | TGTGCCAGCAGCCCTGGACAGGGGAGGGGAGCCTACGAGCAGTACTTC
TRBJ2-3 | NA | TRBV7-9 | many | CASSFPTPDTQYF | TGTGCCAGCAGCTTTCCGACCCCAGATACGCAGTATTTT
TRBJ2-1 | TRBD2 | TRBV29-1 | NA | CSVDSDGRALNEQLF | TGCAGCGTTGACTCCGACGGGAGGGCCTTGAATGAGCAGTTATTC
TRBJ1-5 | NA | TRBV24-1 | NA | CATSDPSGGNQPQHF | TGTGCCACCAGTGACCCCAGCGGGGGTAATCAGCCCCAGCATTTT
TRBJ2-6 | TRBD1 | TRBV7-3 | NA | CASSSPPTGAISGANVLTF | TGTGCCAGCAGCTCCCCGCCGACAGGGGCGATCTCTGGGGCCAACGTCCTGACTTTC
TRBJ1-2 | NA | TRBV18 | NA | CASSSILNYGYTF | TGTGCCAGCTCAAGCATCTTGAACTATGGCTACACCTTC
TRBJ2-5 | TRBD1 | TRBV20-1 | few | CSARDIDRGETQYF | TGCAGTGCTAGAGACATTGACAGGGGAGAGACCCAGTACTTC
TRBJ2-7 | TRBD1 | TRBV20-1 | NA | CSAFSDRGDSYEQYF | TGCAGTGCTTTTTCAGACAGGGGCGACTCCTACGAGCAGTACTTC
TRBJ2-1 | TRBD1 | TRBV5-1 | NA | CASSWRQGARYNEQFF | TGCGCCAGCAGCTGGCGACAGGGGGCCCGCTACAATGAGCAGTTCTTC
TRBJ1-5 | TRBD1 | TRBV3-1 | few | CASSLGTDSNQPQHF | TGTGCCAGCAGCCTAGGGACAGATAGCAATCAGCCCCAGCATTTT
TRBJ2-2 | NA | TRBV9 | few | CASSASGLMSGELFF | TGTGCCAGCAGCGCCTCCGGGCTGATGTCCGGGGAGCTGTTTTTT
TRBJ2-2 | NA | TRBV24-1 | NA | CATSDFTGHLGVSTGELFF | TGTGCCACCAGTGATTTTACTGGACACCTAGGAGTTAGCACCGGGGAGCTGTTTTTT
TRBJ1-2 | NA | TRBV7-6 | few | CASSLNAGNYGYTF | TGTGCCAGCAGCTTAAACGCAGGGAACTATGGCTACACCTTC
TRBJ2-6 | NA | TRBV30 | few | CAWSVMPGANVLTF | TGTGCCTGGAGTGTAATGCCTGGGGCCAACGTCCTGACTTTC
TRBJ2-2 | NA | TRBV29-1 | NA | CSVEGGGGTGELFF | TGCAGCGTTGAAGGAGGGGGAGGTACCGGGGAGCTGTTTTTT
TRBJ1-2 | NA | TRBV20-1 | few | CSAKTGTAYGYTF | TGCAGTGCTAAGACAGGAACCGCGTATGGCTACACCTTC
TRBJ1-2 | NA | TRBV14 | NA | CASSQVDYGYTF | TGTGCCAGCAGCCAAGTCGACTATGGCTACACCTTC
TRBJ2-5 | NA | TRBV9 | NA | CASSATAGETQYF | TGTGCCAGCAGCGCTACCGCCGGGGAGACCCAGTACTTC
TRBJ2-5 | TRBD1 | TRBV7-9 | NA | CASSVDRHQETQYF | TGTGCCAGCAGCGTGGACAGGCACCAAGAGACCCAGTACTTC
TRBJ1-2 | TRBD1 | TRBV30 | NA | CAGPFRGQGYGYTF | TGTGCCGGACCCTTCAGGGGGCAAGGCTATGGCTACACCTTC
TRBJ2-1 | NA | TRBV21-1 | NA | CASSSAVRMVSSYNEQFF | TGTGCCAGCAGCTCAGCAGTCAGGATGGTAAGCTCCTACAATGAGCAGTTCTTC
TRBJ1-1 | TRBD1 | TRBV6-6 | NA | CASTFRDRGGTEAFF | TGTGCCAGCACCTTCCGGGACAGGGGAGGTACTGAAGCTTTCTTT
TRBJ2-7 | TRBD2 | TRBV7-8 | few | CASSLPSGRFHEQYF | TGTGCCAGCAGCTTACCTAGCGGGAGATTCCACGAGCAGTACTTC
TRBJ2-1 | NA | TRBV2 | NA | CASSEGQSLYNEQFF | TGTGCCAGCAGTGAGGGTCAATCCCTCTACAATGAGCAGTTCTTC
TRBJ2-3 | TRBD2 | TRBV7-9 | NA | CASSFTTALAVSTDTQYF | TGTGCCAGCAGCTTTACCACGGCCCTAGCGGTCAGCACAGATACGCAGTATTTT
TRBJ2-7 | NA | TRBV7-9 | NA | CASSLALGYEQYF | TGTGCCAGCAGCTTAGCGTTGGGGTACGAGCAGTACTTC
TRBJ2-1 | NA | TRBV24-1 | many | CATRTTGGSYNEQFF | TGTGCCACCAGGACTACCGGGGGCAGCTACAATGAGCAGTTCTTC
TRBJ2-2 | TRBD1 | TRBV12-3/TRBV12-4 | few | CASSPGTGQTGELFF | TGTGCCAGCAGCCCCGGGACAGGGCAAACCGGGGAGCTGTTTTTT
TRBJ1-1 | NA | TRBV7-9 | few | CASSVTANTEAFF | TGTGCCAGCAGCGTTACAGCTAACACTGAAGCTTTCTTT
TRBJ2-7 | NA | TRBV6-5 | NA | CASSYSGAHEQYF | TGTGCCAGCAGTTATTCAGGGGCTCACGAGCAGTACTTC
TRBJ1-5 | NA | TRBV15 | NA | CATTAYSNQPQHF | TGTGCCACGACAGCGTATAGCAATCAGCCCCAGCATTTT
TRBJ2-2 | TRBD2 | TRBV27 | many | CASRLAGADGELFF | TGTGCCAGCAGACTAGCGGGAGCGGACGGGGAGCTGTTTTTT
TRBJ1-4 | TRBD1 | TRBV20-1 | few | CSAKELALGTVNEKLFF | TGCAGTGCTAAGGAGCTGGCCCTCGGGACAGTTAATGAAAAACTGTTTTTT
TRBJ1-5 | NA | TRBV5-6 | few | CASSLQGPDQPQHF | TGTGCCAGCAGTCTACAGGGCCCAGATCAGCCCCAGCATTTT
TRBJ2-7 | NA | TRBV12-3/TRBV12-4 | few | CASSPQTVSYEQYF | TGTGCCAGCAGTCCTCAGACAGTCTCCTACGAGCAGTACTTC
TRBJ2-7 | NA | TRBV7-8 | few | CASSLALRLEQYF | TGTGCCAGCAGCTTAGCGCTCAGGCTCGAGCAGTACTTC
TRBJ1-1 | NA | TRBV6-5 | NA | CASSSPTGFSAFF | TGTGCCAGCAGCTCTCCTACAGGGTTTAGCGCTTTCTTT
TRBJ1-1 | NA | TRBV7-9 | NA | CASSPGVIGGTEAFF | TGTGCCAGCAGCCCTGGGGTCATCGGGGGAACTGAAGCTTTCTTT
TRBJ2-5 | TRBD2 | TRBV7-9 | NA | CASSLGGTESGRPLSQYF | TGTGCCAGCAGCTTAGGGGGTACGGAGAGCGGGAGGCCCCTTAGCCAGTACTTC